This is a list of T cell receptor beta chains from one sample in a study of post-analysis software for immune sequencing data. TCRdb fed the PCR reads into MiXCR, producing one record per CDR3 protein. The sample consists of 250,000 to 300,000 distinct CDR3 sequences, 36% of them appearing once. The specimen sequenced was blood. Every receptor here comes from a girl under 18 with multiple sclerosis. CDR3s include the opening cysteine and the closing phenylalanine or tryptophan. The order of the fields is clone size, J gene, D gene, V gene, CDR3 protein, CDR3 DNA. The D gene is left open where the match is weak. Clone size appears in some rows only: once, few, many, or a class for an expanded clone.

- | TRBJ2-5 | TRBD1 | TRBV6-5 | CASSSSDREETQYF | TGTGCCAGCAGTTCCTCAGACAGGGAGGAGACCCAGTACTTC
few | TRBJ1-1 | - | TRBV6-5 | CASIPGPAGSEAFF | TGTGCCAGCATACCGGGACCAGCGGGGTCTGAAGCTTTCTTT
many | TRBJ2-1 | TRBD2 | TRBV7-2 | CASSFKGLAGVYGNEQFF | TGTGCCAGCAGTTTTAAGGGACTAGCGGGAGTCTACGGCAATGAGCAGTTCTTC
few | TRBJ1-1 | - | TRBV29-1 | CSVERRTNTEAFF | TGCAGCGTTGAAAGACGGACGAACACTGAAGCTTTCTTT
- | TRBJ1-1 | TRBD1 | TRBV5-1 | CASSSPGQGPTTEAFF | TGCGCCAGCAGCTCCCCGGGACAGGGCCCGACGACTGAAGCTTTCTTT
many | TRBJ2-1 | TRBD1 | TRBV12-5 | CASRLTGQSVEQFF | TGTGCTAGCCGACTCACGGGACAGTCCGTTGAGCAGTTCTTC
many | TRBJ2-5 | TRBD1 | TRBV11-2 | CASSQSGGTGREQYF | TGTGCCAGCAGTCAAAGTGGAGGGACAGGGAGGGAGCAGTACTTC
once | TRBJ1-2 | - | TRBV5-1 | CASSLGYGGDYGYTF | TGCGCCAGCAGCTTGGGATACGGGGGCGACTATGGCTACACCTTC
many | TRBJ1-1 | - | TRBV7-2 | CASSLSLGLNTEAFF | TGTGCCAGCAGCTTAAGCTTGGGGTTGAACACTGAAGCTTTCTTT
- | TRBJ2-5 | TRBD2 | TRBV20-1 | CSTTGGRVGETQYF | TGCAGTACCACGGGAGGTCGGGTAGGAGAGACCCAGTACTTC
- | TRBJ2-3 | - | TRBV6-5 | CASTNTDTQYF | TGTGCCAGCACAAACACAGATACGCAGTATTTT
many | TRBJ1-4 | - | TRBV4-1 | CASSLREKLFF | TGCGCCAGCAGTCTTCGGGAAAAACTGTTTTTT
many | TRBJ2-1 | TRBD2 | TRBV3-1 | CASSPALLAGNEQFF | TGTGCCAGCAGTCCCGCTCTACTAGCGGGCAATGAGCAGTTCTTC
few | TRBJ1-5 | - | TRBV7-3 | CASSLYSLNQPQHF | TGTGCCAGCAGCTTATACAGCCTCAATCAGCCCCAGCATTTT
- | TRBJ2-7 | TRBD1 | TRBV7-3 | CASSLTGGAYEQYF | TGTGCCAGCAGCTTGACAGGGGGAGCATACGAGCAGTACTTC
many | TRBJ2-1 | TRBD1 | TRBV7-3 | CASSPNPGGNEQFF | TGTGCCAGCAGCCCAAACCCAGGGGGCAATGAGCAGTTCTTC
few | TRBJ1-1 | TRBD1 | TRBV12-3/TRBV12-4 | CASSSGQGAKTEAFF | TGTGCCAGCAGTTCGGGACAGGGGGCGAAAACTGAAGCTTTCTTT
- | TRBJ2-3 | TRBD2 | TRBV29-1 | CSVFLAGSTDTQYF | TGCAGCGTTTTCCTAGCGGGTAGCACAGATACGCAGTATTTT
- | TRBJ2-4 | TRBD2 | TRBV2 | CASSGKTSGSKNIQYF | TGTGCCAGCAGTGGGAAAACTAGCGGGTCCAAAAACATTCAGTACTTC
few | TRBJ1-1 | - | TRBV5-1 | CASSLAYGGNTEAFF | TGCGCCAGCAGCTTGGCGTACGGCGGGAACACTGAAGCTTTCTTT
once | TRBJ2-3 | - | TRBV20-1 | CSAPEVVGRNTDTQYF | TGCAGTGCCCCAGAGGTGGTCGGGCGGAACACAGATACACAGTATTTT
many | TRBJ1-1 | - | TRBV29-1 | CSVEGRLKNTEAFF | TGCAGCGTTGAAGGCAGACTTAAGAACACTGAAGCTTTCTTT
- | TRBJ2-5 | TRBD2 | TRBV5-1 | CASSPTGGETQYF | TGCGCCAGCAGCCCCACCGGGGGGGAGACCCAGTACTTC
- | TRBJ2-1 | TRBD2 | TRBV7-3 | CASSLRGLWRERSYNEQFF | TGTGCCAGCAGCTTAAGGGGACTATGGCGGGAGCGATCCTACAATGAGCAGTTCTTC